The source of this T cell receptor beta chain is a study of blood T cell repertoires in COVID-19. Across the study: Samples taken during acute and convalescent COVID-19 were collected in the United States, Italy and Spain. The analysed material was cDNA or gDNA that came from T cells, B-cell-depleted T cells, or PBMCs.

Participant age was about 18 to 95 years, and participants resided in roughly 25 US areas. This clone has more than one count but fewer than ten. The CDR3 has 13 residues. V lost 3 bases to trimming and J lost 5 bases, with 7 bases between them. The V gene's germline CDR1 is SEHNR and CDR2 FQNEAQ (reference sequence). Per the authors' pipeline: Nucleated cell counts were estimated from reference gene primer amplification. Generated by immunoSEQ multiplex PCR, the TCRdb table keeps only in-frame clones and is missing some. Clonal size and the V and J genes are those of that table, whereas D and trimming came from the DNA. The sample holds 300,000 to 400,000 clones, roughly 90% seen once.

Source material: PBMCs or T cells enriched from blood (not recorded which). The V and J genes are TRBV7-9 and TRBJ2-2; D perhaps matches TRBD2 (6 bases). This receptor was identified in a woman between 25 and 40 years old with acute COVID-19. The CDR3 DNA reads as TGTGCCAGCAGCTTTCTAGCGACCGGGGAGCTGTTTTTT. Translating it yields CASSFLATGELFF. Combining the CDR3 with reference TRBV7-9 and TRBJ2-2 gives the whole variable domain DTGVSQNPRHKITKRGQNVTFRCDPISEHNRLYWYRQTLGQGPEFLTYFQNEAQLEKSRLLSDRFSAERPKGSFSTLEIQRTEQGDSAMYLCASSFLATGELFFGEGSRLTVL.